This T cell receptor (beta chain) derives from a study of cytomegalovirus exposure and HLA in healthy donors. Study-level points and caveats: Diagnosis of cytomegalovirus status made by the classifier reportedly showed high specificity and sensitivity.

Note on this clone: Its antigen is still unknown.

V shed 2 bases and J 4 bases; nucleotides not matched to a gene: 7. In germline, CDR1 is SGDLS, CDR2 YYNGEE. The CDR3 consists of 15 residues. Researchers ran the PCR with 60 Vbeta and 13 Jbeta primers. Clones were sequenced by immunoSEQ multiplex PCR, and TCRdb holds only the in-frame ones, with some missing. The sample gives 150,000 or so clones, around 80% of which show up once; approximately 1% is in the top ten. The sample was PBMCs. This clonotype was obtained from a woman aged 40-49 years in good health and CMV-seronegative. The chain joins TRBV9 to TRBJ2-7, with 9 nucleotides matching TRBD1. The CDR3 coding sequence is TGTGCCAGCAGCGTTACGGGACAGGGTTCGTACGAGCAGTACTTC. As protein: CASSVTGQGSYEQYF.